This T cell receptor beta chain was sequenced for a study of blood T cell repertoires in COVID-19. V lost 7 bases, J lost 5 bases, and 5 bases stayed unmatched. The germline V gene has CDR1 SGDLS and CDR2 YYNGEE. This CDR3 is 12 amino acids long. Clones were read by immunoSEQ multiplex PCR, and TCRdb kept only the in-frame ones, dropping some. The table lists about 400,000 clones, around 90% of them singletons. The sequence was obtained from a woman aged 40 to 50 with acute COVID-19. The sequenced sample was PBMCs or T cells enriched from blood (not recorded which). The gene calls are TRBV9 and TRBJ1-2; 7 bases are a match to TRBD1. Written as DNA, the CDR3 is TGTGCCAGCGGAACAGGGGTATATGGCTACACCTTC. This codes for CASGTGVYGYTF.